A selection of T cell receptor beta chains follows, all from one sample in a study of PD-L1 blockade in urothelial cancer. Some clones are missing from TCRdb's copy, which holds only in-frame ones; the method was immunoSEQ multiplex PCR. The data contain tens of thousands of clones, around 84% of them singletons. This sample comprised PBMCs, obtained around atezolizumab (anti-PD-L1) treatment. All receptors derive from a man between 60 and 75 years old with urothelial cancer. CDR3s include the opening cysteine and the closing phenylalanine or tryptophan. Each record gives: V gene, CDR3 protein.

V gene: TRBV11-2; CDR3 protein: CASSLGQAFRAFF
V gene: TRBV28; CDR3 protein: CASTRSGTGILEQFF
V gene: TRBV19; CDR3 protein: CASSIGTAGAGYTF
V gene: TRBV10-2; CDR3 protein: CASTPGWENTEAFF
V gene: TRBV7-3; CDR3 protein: CASSPRQGRRDTQYF
V gene: TRBV6-1; CDR3 protein: CASSAPSGEQYF
V gene: TRBV7-9; CDR3 protein: CASSSSGNIQYF
V gene: TRBV10-1; CDR3 protein: CASSGSTGNNSPLHF
V gene: TRBV18; CDR3 protein: CASSPPSTGGLYNEQFF
V gene: TRBV19; CDR3 protein: CASRDPGGRTGELFF
V gene: TRBV6-6; CDR3 protein: CASSLEGDEQYF
V gene: TRBV7-2; CDR3 protein: CASSLAAEYNEQFF
V gene: TRBV29-1; CDR3 protein: CSGGLDEKLFF
V gene: TRBV10-3; CDR3 protein: CASGRSYEQYF
V gene: TRBV4-1; CDR3 protein: CASSQDPAGLQLHSPLHF
V gene: TRBV7-2; CDR3 protein: CASSFEGRNTGELFF
V gene: TRBV25-1; CDR3 protein: CASSEFDRGGEQYF
V gene: TRBV7-9; CDR3 protein: CASSYGQGAWPQHF
V gene: TRBV7-3; CDR3 protein: CASSLMGQGIYNEQFF
V gene: TRBV7-2; CDR3 protein: CASSSGGTQYF
V gene: TRBV2; CDR3 protein: CASSATMSPSQPQHF
V gene: TRBV6-5; CDR3 protein: CASRAGQLDQPQHF
V gene: TRBV9; CDR3 protein: CASSDRTSGGPRETQYF
V gene: TRBV11-3; CDR3 protein: CASSTNRISEQFF
V gene: TRBV4-2; CDR3 protein: CASSQAGQGLEVDEQFF
V gene: TRBV18; CDR3 protein: CASSPREDNSPLHF